This T cell receptor (beta chain) is drawn from a study of T-cell reconstitution after alpha-beta-depleted transplantation in children. Findings and limits, study-wide: There were some patients whose high TCRbeta diversity at day 60 came from surviving recipient T cells and thymic progenitors.

This CDR3 is built from 14 residues. Germline V gives CDR1 DFQATT, CDR2 SNEGSKA (reference sequence). Between the trimmed V and J ends, which lost 3 bases and 6 bases, there was a span of 15 bases. On this clonotype itself: Antigen unknown.

TCRbeta library construction was performed incorporating unique molecular identifiers. TCRdb recomputed calls from the PCR reads with MiXCR, one row per CDR3 protein. The table includes 800,000 to 1,000,000 distinct CDR3 sequences, around 30% detected once. The sequences come from PBMCs, mostly from graft donor cells, collected 360 days after TCRalphabeta/CD19-depleted stem cell transplant. This clonotype was obtained from a boy less than two years old who had a stem cell transplant for SCID, so the T cells may come from the graft donor. The rearrangement uses TRBV20-1 and TRBJ2-1; a possible D gene is TRBD2 (6 bases). CDR3 region: CSASRRVVRNEQFF. The DNA of the CDR3 is TGCAGTGCTAGTAGGAGGGTAGTACGCAATGAGCAGTTCTTC.